This TCR beta chain originates from a study of T cell repertoires in cytomegalovirus infection. General study points: People with CMV and the relevant HLA were identified by cumulative public TCR beta family frequency.

With respect to this clonotype: Its specificity is not known.

In TCRdb, the reads were re-called with MiXCR into one record per CDR3 protein. The sample consists of 570,000 or so distinct CDR3 sequences, around two fifths of them appearing once. Germline-derived CDR1 and CDR2 are ENHRY and SYGVKD. V gave up 0 bases and J gave up 5 bases; unmatched junction bases: 9. There are 16 residues in the CDR3. This sequence originates from a human donor in good health (CMV status not recorded). Some clones in this sample may be carry-over from other donors' samples. The source material was cultured PBMCs, sampled from culture after CMV antigen stimulation. V and J are TRBV10-3 and TRBJ1-1; 7 nucleotides align to TRBD1. The CDR3 DNA reads as TGTGCCATCAGTGAGTCAGGGGGCCTAATGGGGACTGAAGCTTTCTTT. Amino acids: CAISESGGLMGTEAFF.